The 24 T cell receptor beta chains below were found in one sample sequenced in a study of OX40 agonist ivuxolimab in advanced cancers. TCRdb's copy holds only in-frame clones and misses some; the assay was immunoSEQ multiplex PCR. The sample lists 50,000 to 70,000 clones, roughly 85% occurring once. This sample comprised CD4+ or CD8+ T cells sorted from blood, obtained in a trial of the OX40 agonist ivuxolimab. These receptor sequences come from an adult with an advanced solid tumor such as melanoma, head and neck, liver or kidney cancer.

The rearrangement uses TRBV19 and TRBJ2-3, with 8 bases that match TRBD1. Per germline, CDR1 LNHDA and CDR2 SQIVND (reference sequence). J gave up 7 bases and V 3 bases, and 15 bases lay outside the gene matches. The CDR3 runs 17 residues. CDR3 amino acids: CASSILIGTGVKNTQYF. The CDR3 DNA reads TGTGCCAGTAGTATCTTGATAGGGACAGGTGTAAAGAATACGCAGTATTTT.

CDR3 sequence: CSVEWLALQETQYF. The CDR3 bases are TGCAGCGTTGAATGGCTAGCGCTCCAAGAGACCCAGTACTTC. The V gene is TRBV29-1, the J gene TRBJ2-5; TRBD2 is a possible D gene (6 bases). V was pared by 2 bases and J by 1 base, with 11 bases between. The germline V gene has CDR1 SQVTM and CDR2 ANQGSEA. CDR3 length equals 14 residues.

The chain couples TRBV6-1 to TRBJ1-1; no definite D call. CDR1 is MNHNS and CDR2 is SASEGT in the germline V gene. The CDR3 is 13 residues long. V was pared by 8 bases and J by 0 bases, with 10 bases between. The CDR3 is CASDWMVNTEAFF. The CDR3 DNA follows: TGTGCCAGCGATTGGATGGTGAACACTGAAGCTTTCTTT.

This chain joins TRBV15 and TRBJ1-2; 7 positions match TRBD1. The CDR3 loop spans 13 amino acids. Trimming cost V 4 bases and J 6 bases; bases outside gene matches: 5. CDR1 is LNHNV and CDR2 is YYDKDF in the germline V gene (reference sequence). This CDR3 reads CATSTRGGNGYTF. The CDR3 DNA follows: TGTGCCACCAGCACCAGGGGGGGAAATGGCTACACCTTC.

The chain joins TRBV27 to TRBJ1-6; unclear D gene. V lost 2 bases, J lost 10 bases, and 6 bases lay in between. The germline V gene has CDR1 MNHEY and CDR2 SMNVEV (reference sequence). The CDR3 has 12 residues. The CDR3: CASSLMRSPLHF. CDR3 in DNA: TGTGCCAGCAGTTTAATGAGGTCACCCCTCCACTTT.

The chain couples TRBV7-3 to TRBJ1-2; possibly TRBD1 for D (5 bases). The germline gives CDR1 SGHTA, CDR2 FQGTGA. V lost 1 base and J 3 bases, leaving 12 bases between the germline ends. The CDR3 is made up of 15 amino acids. CDR3 residues: CASSLNAGSDYGYTF. As DNA, the CDR3 is TGTGCCAGCAGCTTAAATGCAGGGTCCGACTATGGCTACACCTTC.

This chain uses TRBV11-3 with TRBJ2-5; 7 bases are shared with TRBD1. The tail of the sequence fits TRBJ2-7 better, so the J call may be wrong. The CDR3 is made up of 13 amino acids. Germline loops: CDR1 SGHNT, CDR2 YENEEA. The CDR3 loop reads CASSPRGTDEQYF. DNA for the CDR3: TGTGCCAGCAGCCCCAGGGGGACAGACGAGCAGTACTTC.

This clone was observed once. The rearrangement joins TRBV29-1 to TRBJ2-7, with D perhaps matching TRBD1 (6 bases). This CDR3 comprises 12 residues. V lost 4 bases to trimming and J lost 7 bases, with 14 bases between them. Germline lookup yields CDR1 SQVTM and CDR2 ANQGSEA. The CDR3 bases are TGCAGCGTTGCAACAGGGAGTGGAGAGCAGTACTTC. Protein: CSVATGSGEQYF.

The rearrangement uses TRBV21-1 and TRBJ1-1. TRBV21-1 corresponds to a pseudogene. The CDR3 sequence is 14 residues long. CDR3 bases: TGTGCCAGCAGCAGAGGTGGAGTGAACACTGAAGCTTTCTTT. Translated: CASSRGGVNTEAFF.

This sequence joins TRBV6-6 and TRBJ2-7, with TRBD2 matching over 9 bases. CDR3 length equals 15 residues. The germline gives CDR1 MNHNY, CDR2 SVGAGI (reference sequence). The V and J ends lost 5 bases and 3 bases, in that order; junction bases with no gene match: 8. CDR3: CASSAGGNFDYEQYF. CDR3 coding DNA: TGTGCCAGCAGTGCGGGGGGGAACTTCGACTACGAGCAGTACTTC.

V usage is TRBV7-2 and J usage is TRBJ2-7, with D tentatively TRBD1 (6 bases). V was pared by 6 bases and J by 3 bases, with 12 bases between. There are 13 residues in the CDR3. Germline loops: CDR1 SGHTA, CDR2 FQGNSA. CDR3 sequence reads: CASRSYRDYEQYF. As DNA, the CDR3 is TGTGCCAGCAGATCGTACAGGGACTACGAGCAGTACTTC.

The chain joins TRBV5-6 to TRBJ2-2, with D perhaps TRBD1 (6 bases). The V end lost 6 bases, the J end lost 0 bases, and 15 bases lay between the germline ends. The CDR3 contains 16 residues. Germline assignment: CDR1 SGHDT and CDR2 YYEEEE. DNA for the CDR3: TGTGCCAGCACTATTACCAGGGGATCGAACACCGGGGAGCTGTTTTTT. Translated: CASTITRGSNTGELFF.

V and J are TRBV18 and TRBJ1-1; maybe TRBD1 (5 bases). The germline V gene has CDR1 KGHSH and CDR2 LQKENI. Trimming took off 8 bases at V and 1 base at J, with 11 bases between the two ends. CDR3 length equals 13 residues. The CDR3: CASSRGGNTEAFF. The CDR3 DNA follows: TGTGCCAGCAGCCGGGGGGGGAACACTGAAGCTTTCTTT.

This chain uses TRBV2 with TRBJ2-7; possible D gene TRBD2, 6 bases. The length of the CDR3 is 12 residues. Germline V gene data show CDR1 as SNHLY and CDR2 as FYNNEI. V dropped 9 bases and J dropped 4 bases, with 13 bases sitting between them. The CDR3 here is CASGGIYYEQYF. Here the CDR3 DNA reads TGTGCCAGTGGCGGGATATATTACGAGCAGTACTTC.

The chain couples TRBV5-1 to TRBJ2-7, with D possibly matching TRBD2 (7 bases). The V gene's germline CDR1 is SGHRS and CDR2 YFSETQ. The CDR3 extends over 15 amino acids. The V end lost 1 base, the J end lost 2 bases, and 13 bases lay between the germline ends. The CDR3 DNA sequence: TGCGCCAGCAGCTTGCGTGGGGGGGCTACCTACGAGCAGTACTTC. Translation gives CASSLRGGATYEQYF.

The J gene is TRBJ2-5, the V gene TRBV5-1, with D maybe TRBD1 (6 bases). Trimming removed 4 bases at V and 3 bases at J, with 16 bases between. CDR1 is SGHRS, CDR2 YFSETQ, per germline. CDR3 length equals 15 residues. The CDR3 protein is CASSTGQNIEETQYF. The CDR3 DNA reads TGCGCCAGCAGCACCGGACAGAACATAGAAGAGACCCAGTACTTC.

The CDR3 loop is CASRMTGGGYGYTF. As DNA, the CDR3 is TGTGCCAGCAGGATGACAGGGGGCGGCTATGGCTACACCTTC. The gene calls are TRBV28 and TRBJ1-2; 10 positions agree with TRBD1. This CDR3 region has 14 residues. The J segment lost 4 bases and the V segment lost 6 bases, leaving 5 bases of the junction unmatched. The germline CDR1 and CDR2 sequences are MDHEN and SYDVKM.

This sequence joins TRBV28 and TRBJ2-7, with 7 bases fitting TRBD1. This CDR3 has 13 residues. CDR1 and CDR2 (germline): MDHEN, SYDVKM. Trimming at V came to 7 bases and at J to 0 bases, leaving 3 bases not matched to a gene. CDR3 amino acids: CASNRQGSYEQYF. The CDR3 nucleotides read TGTGCCAGCAACAGACAGGGCTCCTACGAGCAGTACTTC.

V usage is TRBV28 and J usage is TRBJ1-3; 7 positions agree with TRBD1. Looked up from germline, CDR1 is MDHEN and CDR2 is SYDVKM. CDR3 size: 14 residues. J was trimmed by 5 bases and V by 6 bases; bases with no gene match: 7. The CDR3 spells CASRPGQKRNTIYF. In nucleotides, the CDR3 is TGTGCCAGCAGACCGGGACAGAAAAGAAACACCATATATTTT. Variable domain in full (rest from reference TRBV28 and TRBJ1-3): DVKVTQSSRYLVKRTGEKVFLECVQDMDHENMFWYRQDPGLGLRLIYFSYDVKMKEKGDIPEGYSVSREKKERFSLILESASTNQTSMYLCASRPGQKRNTIYFGEGSWLTVV.

The chain carries TRBV6-5 and TRBJ1-1; D possibly corresponds to TRBD1 (6 bases). The germline CDR1 and CDR2 sequences are MNHEY and SVGAGI. The CDR3 spans 12 residues. Trimming stripped 6 bases from V and 5 bases from J, with 10 bases between. CDR3 sequence (DNA): TGTGCCAGCAGAGGAGGGGGGACTGAAGCTTTCTTT. Its protein product is CASRGGGTEAFF.

CDR3 in DNA: TGTGCCAGCAGTGAAGTATCGGGCAGATCTAATGAAAAACTGTTTTTT. It encodes CASSEVSGRSNEKLFF. V is TRBV6-1 and J is TRBJ1-4; D not resolved. The CDR3 has 16 amino acids. The V gene's germline CDR1 is MNHNS and CDR2 SASEGT. Trimming stripped 1 base from V and 3 bases from J, with 12 bases between.

This clone was seen once. V gene TRBV7-3 combines with J gene TRBJ2-3; 9 bases match TRBD2. The CDR3 totals 15 residues. The V gene end was trimmed by 2 bases and the J gene end by 2 bases; junction bases not matched to a gene: 2. Germline CDR1 is SGHTA and CDR2 is FQGTGA. The CDR3: CASSLAGGATDTQYF. The CDR3 nucleotides are TGTGCCAGCAGCTTAGCGGGGGGGGCCACAGATACGCAGTATTTT.

This clone was detected once. The J gene is TRBJ2-1, the V gene TRBV7-8; D gene unclear. The CDR3 runs to 16 residues. The V gene's germline CDR1 is SGHVS and CDR2 FQNEAQ. Trimming took 2 bases from V and 2 from J, leaving 13 bases between them. The CDR3 DNA sequence: TGTGCCAGCAGCTTAACCCTGCTCCGACCCTACAATGAGCAGTTCTTC. Its translation: CASSLTLLRPYNEQFF.

J is TRBJ2-4 and V is TRBV5-4; no clear D. The germline V gene encodes CDR1 SGHNT and CDR2 YYREEE (reference sequence). V lost 0 bases, J lost 4 bases, and 8 bases lay in between. The CDR3 is 14 amino acids. CDR3 region: CASSLGSSKNIQYF. CDR3 DNA: TGTGCCAGCAGCTTGGGGTCAAGTAAAAACATTCAGTACTTC.